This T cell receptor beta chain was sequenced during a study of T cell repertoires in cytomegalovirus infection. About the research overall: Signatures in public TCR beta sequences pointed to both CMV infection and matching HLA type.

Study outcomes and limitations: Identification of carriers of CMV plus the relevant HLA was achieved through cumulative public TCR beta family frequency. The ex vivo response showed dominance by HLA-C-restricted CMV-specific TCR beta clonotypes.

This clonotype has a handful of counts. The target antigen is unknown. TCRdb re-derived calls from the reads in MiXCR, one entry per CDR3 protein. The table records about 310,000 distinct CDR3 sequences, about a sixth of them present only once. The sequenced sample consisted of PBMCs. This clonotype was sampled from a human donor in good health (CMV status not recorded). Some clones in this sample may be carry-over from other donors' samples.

The chain's CDR3 is CASSAGTGTEAFF. Here the CDR3 DNA reads TGCGCCAGCAGCGCCGGGACAGGGACTGAAGCTTTCTTT. This chain uses TRBV4-3 with TRBJ1-1, with TRBD1 matching over 9 bases. With V trimmed by 5 bases and J by 5 bases, 3 bases remained unmatched. The germline V gene encodes CDR1 LGHNA and CDR2 YSLEER. The CDR3 covers 13 residues.